The 17 T cell receptor beta chains below come from one sample, sequenced in a study of T cell responses to AZD1222 COVID-19 vaccine (TCRdb year 2021). What the time point label conveys for this sample: about 28 days (+/-7) after the second vaccine dose. Libraries were made using the immunoSEQ multiplex PCR assay. In TCRdb, the immuneACCESS table is reduced to in-frame sequences with V and J assigned. These tables do not hold every clone; where another copy was compared, an unresolved V gene accounts for under half, and the others remain unexplained. The table for this sample lists 90,000 to 120,000 clones; about 90% of them were counted only once. Of the sample, over 7% is held by the ten largest clones. The sample consisted of peripheral blood, taken 28 days after the second AZD1222 dose. Receptors were obtained from an adult who received the AZD1222 COVID-19 vaccine.

The rearrangement links TRBV7-9 to TRBJ1-5; perhaps TRBD1 as D (6 bases). V dropped 6 bases and J dropped 12 bases, with 18 bases sitting between them. Germline V CDR1 and CDR2: SEHNR, FQNEAQ (reference sequence). The CDR3 sequence is 13 residues long. CDR3 coding DNA: TGTGCCAGCAGTGAGGGGGGCCCTGGGCTCCAGCATTTT. Protein product: CASSEGGPGLQHF.

This clone was seen a handful of times. This chain uses TRBV2 with TRBJ1-6; D call uncertain. The germline CDR1 and CDR2 sequences are SNHLY and FYNNEI. V was cut by 6 bases and J by 7 bases, with 13 bases left in between. This CDR3 is built from 14 residues. The CDR3 region has the DNA TGTGCCAGCAGGGGAAAGTCAGTCAATTCACCCCTCCACTTT. It translates to CASRGKSVNSPLHF.

The chain uses TRBV11-2 and TRBJ1-1; TRBD1 is a possible D gene (5 bases). The CDR3 sequence is 14 residues long. V lost 5 bases to trimming and J lost 4 bases, with 14 bases between them. CDR1 is SGHAT and CDR2 is FQNNGV in the germline V gene. Here the CDR3 DNA reads TGTGCCAGCAGCCTTACAGGTCCGGGCACTGAAGCTTTCTTT. Its translation is CASSLTGPGTEAFF.

V gene TRBV9 combines with J gene TRBJ1-5, with 10 bases lining up with TRBD1. Germline values: CDR1 SGDLS, CDR2 YYNGEE. Germline trimming cut 4 bases from V and 5 bases from J; bases unmatched to any gene: 6. This CDR3 has 15 amino acids. CDR3 amino acids: CASSLMGTGDQPQHF. CDR3 sequence (DNA): TGTGCCAGCAGCCTGATGGGGACAGGGGATCAGCCCCAGCATTTT.

The V call is TRBV5-4, the J call TRBJ1-1, with D possibly TRBD1 on 6 matching bases. V was clipped by 4 bases and J by 5 bases, with 12 bases between them. Germline CDR1 SGHNT, CDR2 YYREEE (reference sequence). The CDR3 is made up of 13 amino acids. The CDR3 sequence: CASSRTGSTEAFF. The CDR3 DNA follows: TGTGCCAGCAGCCGAACAGGGAGTACTGAAGCTTTCTTT. The full variable domain, its missing parts supplied by reference TRBV5-4 and TRBJ1-1, is ETGVTQSPTHLIKTRGQQVTLRCSSQSGHNTVSWYQQALGQGPQFIFQYYREEENGRGNFPPRFSGLQFPNYSSELNVNALELDDSALYLCASSRTGSTEAFFGQGTRLTVV.

The gene calls are TRBV7-2 and TRBJ2-5; possible D gene TRBD1, 5 bases. This CDR3 contains 13 residues. From germline, CDR1 is SGHTA and CDR2 FQGNSA. The V end was cut by 8 bases, the J end by 5 bases, with 15 bases between. The CDR3 loop is CASARDPRETQYF. The CDR3 DNA reads as TGTGCCAGCGCCAGGGATCCTCGGGAGACCCAGTACTTC.

The rearrangement uses TRBV12-3 or TRBV12-4 and TRBJ1-5; TRBD1 matches at 7 bases. J gave up 7 bases and V 8 bases, and 8 bases lay outside the gene matches. The CDR3 spans 13 residues. CDR3 in amino acids: CASLGDSGQPQHF. DNA for the CDR3: TGTGCCAGCCTTGGGGACAGTGGCCAGCCCCAGCATTTT.

CDR3 sequence reads: CASNPGTGARGNQPQHF. As DNA, the CDR3 is TGTGCCAGCAACCCCGGGACAGGGGCCAGGGGCAATCAGCCCCAGCATTTT. This sequence joins TRBV6-2 or TRBV6-3 and TRBJ1-5; 10 bases map to TRBD1. Unmatched junction bases numbered 11, after V lost 7 bases and J lost 2 bases. The CDR3 contains 17 residues. Germline-derived CDR1 and CDR2 are MNHEY and SVGEGT.

The chain carries TRBV27 and TRBJ2-1, with a possible D match to TRBD1 (5 bases). Trimming took off 6 bases at V and 3 bases at J, with 15 bases between the two ends. The germline CDR1 and CDR2 sequences are MNHEY and SMNVEV (reference sequence). The CDR3 is made up of 15 amino acids. The DNA for the CDR3 is TGTGCCAGCAGGACAGAGACTCGGTTCTACAATGAGCAGTTCTTC. Translating it yields CASRTETRFYNEQFF.

The count of this clone is one. The chain links TRBV6-5 to TRBJ1-1; D perhaps matches TRBD1 (6 bases). In germline, CDR1 is MNHEY, CDR2 SVGAGI. Deletions cut 5 bases from V and 4 bases from J, with 17 bases between. The CDR3 extends over 15 amino acids. The CDR3: CASSPEEQGGTEAFF. The CDR3 nucleotides read TGTGCCAGCAGTCCCGAGGAACAGGGCGGCACTGAAGCTTTCTTT.

The rearrangement uses TRBV9 and TRBJ1-1; tentatively, D is TRBD1 (5 bases). The V and J ends lost 7 bases and 10 bases respectively, with 17 bases between them. Germline V gene sequence: CDR1 SGDLS, CDR2 YYNGEE. The CDR3 totals 12 residues. The CDR3 DNA sequence: TGTGCCAGCGGACCTTTAGAGGGACGAGCTTTCTTT. Protein: CASGPLEGRAFF.

The rearrangement links TRBV28 to TRBJ2-7; D possibly corresponds to TRBD1 (7 bases). Trimming left V 5 bases short and J 5 bases short, with 19 bases between. The length of the CDR3 is 15 residues. Germline assignment: CDR1 MDHEN and CDR2 SYDVKM. CDR3 protein: CASSPRQGGLNEQYF. In DNA form, the CDR3 reads TGTGCCAGCAGTCCCCGTCAGGGGGGTTTAAACGAGCAGTACTTC.

A single count supports this clone. This rearrangement joins TRBV19 to TRBJ2-1, with D possibly being TRBD1 (6 bases). The CDR3 is 15 residues long. Looked up from germline, CDR1 is LNHDA and CDR2 is SQIVND (reference sequence). The V gene lost 5 bases and the J gene lost 3 bases, with 14 bases spanning the gap. The CDR3 DNA reads as TGTGCCAGTAGTGCCGGAGAGGGACACTACAATGAGCAGTTCTTC. Its protein product is CASSAGEGHYNEQFF. Drawing the rest from reference TRBV19 and TRBJ2-1, the complete variable domain is DGGITQSPKYLFRKEGQNVTLSCEQNLNHDAMYWYRQDPGQGLRLIYYSQIVNDFQKGDIAEGYSVSREKKESFPLTVTSAQKNPTAFYLCASSAGEGHYNEQFFGPGTRLTVL.

CDR3 sequence reads: CASGLSDRRNQPQHF. CDR3 in DNA: TGTGCCAGCGGTCTCTCGGACAGGAGGAATCAGCCCCAGCATTTT. The genes are TRBV27 and TRBJ1-5; 7 bases agree with TRBD1. CDR3 length: 15 amino acids. V trimming: 8 bases; J trimming: 4 bases; junction bases outside the gene matches: 11. Per the germline V gene, CDR1 is MNHEY and CDR2 is SMNVEV (reference sequence).

This chain links TRBV30 with TRBJ1-1; TRBD1 matches 8 bases. CDR3 length: 15 amino acids. The germline CDR1 and CDR2 sequences are GTSNPN and SVGIG (reference sequence). Trimming took 2 bases from V and 1 from J; bases not matched to a gene: 6. The CDR3 sequence is CAWSPQGEGNTEAFF. The CDR3 region has the DNA TGTGCCTGGAGTCCACAGGGGGAGGGGAACACTGAAGCTTTCTTT.

V and J are TRBV28 and TRBJ1-2; 9 bases are shared with TRBD1. Trimming removed 6 bases from V and 2 bases from J; junction bases left unmatched: 19. The CDR3 has 19 residues. Germline V gene sequence: CDR1 MDHEN, CDR2 SYDVKM. Written as DNA, the CDR3 is TGTGCCAGCAGCCAGGCCGGGTTGACAGGGGGAGACCGGAACTATGGCTACACCTTC. It is translated as CASSQAGLTGGDRNYGYTF.

The chain has TRBV4-2 and TRBJ2-2; 11 bases are a match to TRBD2. V dropped 0 bases and J dropped 2; count of bases not matched to a gene: 5. The CDR3 contains 18 residues. Germline V lookup: CDR1 LGHNA, CDR2 YNFKEQ. Here the CDR3 DNA reads TGTGCCAGCAGCCAAGAAAAGGGACTAGCGGTAAACACCGGGGAGCTGTTTTTT. Translation gives CASSQEKGLAVNTGELFF.